This T cell receptor beta chain was identified in a study of blood T cell repertoires in COVID-19 (dated by TCRdb to 2020 to 2022). About the investigation overall: Samples from collaborators originated in the United States, Italy and Spain and spanned both the acute and convalescent phases of COVID-19. The prospective study material was composed of cDNA or gDNA derived from T cells, B-cell-depleted T cells, or PBMCs. A freely available public database, intended as a resource for researchers studying the immune response to SARS-CoV-2, is where the repertoires were released. HLA class I and class II types, where available, came from metadata supplied by the sample provider rather than from assay-based typing. Sample metadata almost always included a de-identified subject ID, COVID-19 status, age in years and sex. Subjects who had been exposed to COVID-19, were actively infected with it, or had recovered from it provided the deeply sampled blood TCRbeta repertoires that made up the dataset. The samples were drawn from two sources: the first 160 participants of the ongoing ImmuneRACE study, and 1,000 to 1,500 subjects contributed by 6 global collaborators.

TCRbeta CDR3 regions were amplified from genomic DNA using the immunoSEQ Assay, a bias-controlled multiplex PCR. Turning to the authors' computational methods: Within the assay, amplification of reference gene primers was used to estimate how many nucleated cells each sample contained. To quantify the absolute abundance of each unique TCRbeta CDR3 rearrangement, sequence reads were collapsed and filtered. Productive Simpson clonality was computed per sample as the square root of Simpson's diversity index over productive rearrangements. Here the immuneACCESS table is served through TCRdb, limited to in-frame sequences with V and J called. Missing clones are a known gap in these copies; in checked studies unresolved V genes cover under half, and the rest lacks a known reason. V and J calls and clone size are copied from that table; D and trimming were computed from the DNA. Within this sample are about 200,000 clones, with about four fifths of them counted one time only. Around 7% of the sample comes from the top ten.

General conclusions and limits of the study: Clinical and demographic metadata were provided uncurated, with the amount varying by source and participant.

In the prospective study, participants were about 18 to 95 years old, resided in 20 to 30 geographic areas of the United States, and were enrolled through a virtual design. To assign participants to cohorts, the prospective study relied on clinical history that participants themselves reported in a screening survey and a study questionnaire. Recovered participants in ImmuneRACE Cohort 3 were defined as having two consecutive negative NP/OP PCR tests, clearance from a healthcare professional, or resolution of symptoms. Each participant in the prospective study had whole blood, serum and a nasopharyngeal or oropharyngeal swab collected by mobile phlebotomists. Over a roughly two-month period, participants in the prospective study had the option of providing additional blood draws and questionnaires. Blood samples from the prospective study were shipped frozen or at room temperature prior to DNA extraction.

Cut back by 7 bases and 1 base, the V and J ends lie 13 bases apart. In the germline V gene, CDR1 corresponds to SGHVS and CDR2 to FQNEAQ. From the cysteine up to the phenylalanine, the CDR3 has a length of 14 residues. Here the CDR3 DNA is all that survives: 42 bases in frame from base 1. There are a few counts of this clone. What this receptor recognizes is not known. No much larger clonotype is one base removed from it; base qualities were not supplied. The sequence is built from TRBV7-8 and TRBJ1-2; no D gene is confidently identified. The sequenced sample consisted of PBMCs or T cells enriched from blood (not recorded which). The sequence came from a man aged 35 to 55 who had recovered from COVID-19. The CDR3 region: CASTQQNYNYGYTF. DNA sequence: TGTGCCAGCACCCAACAGAATTATAACTATGGCTACACCTTC.